Reported below is one TCR beta chain. These data are taken from a study of blood T cell repertoires in COVID-19. The CDR3 runs 16 residues. V shed 4 bases and J 6 bases; nucleotides not matched to a gene: 12. Germline V gene data show CDR1 as LGHDT and CDR2 as YNNKEL (reference sequence). Original handling: Scientists estimated how many nucleated cells there were by amplifying reference gene primers. Measured with immunoSEQ multiplex PCR; TCRdb has only the in-frame clones, and not every one. That table is the source of V, J and clone size, and D and trimming were worked out from the DNA. Among about 220,000 clones listed, 80% to 85% were seen once.

Input material: peripheral blood. This TCR came from a woman between 55 and 75 years old with acute or convalescent COVID-19. The gene calls are TRBV3-1 (or the pseudogene TRBV3-2) and TRBJ1-2; 9 bases fit TRBD1. The CDR3 DNA follows: TGTGCCAGCAGCCCATTTTTCCGGGACAGGGCAAATGGCTACACCTTC. This sequence encodes CASSPFFRDRANGYTF.